The rows below give T cell receptor beta chains drawn from one sample of a study of vaccination effects on CD4 cells after COVID-19. Antigen specificity for these receptors is unknown. This table comes from immunoSEQ multiplex PCR, and its TCRdb copy is limited to in-frame clones, with some not included. This sample carries about 73,000 clones, roughly 75% of them seen once, and the ten largest clones take approximately 2.2%. The material sequenced was CD4+ T cells from PBMCs cultured without peptide, taken after COVID-19 vaccination. The receptors here all came from a human donor who received a COVID-19 vaccine. The CDR3 runs from the conserved cysteine through the conserved F or W. Fields, in order: V gene, CDR3 length, J gene, D gene, CDR3 protein. A D gene is named only where the DNA matches it firmly.

v_call: TRBV7-9
cdr3_length: 18
j_call: TRBJ1-3
d_call: -
cdr3_aa: CASSPESNGISIRNTIYF

v_call: TRBV24-1
cdr3_length: 17
j_call: TRBJ2-1
d_call: TRBD1
cdr3_aa: CATSDPTGTGGKDEQFF

v_call: TRBV6-1
cdr3_length: 14
j_call: TRBJ1-6
d_call: -
cdr3_aa: CASSESRPNSPLHF

v_call: TRBV29-1
cdr3_length: 12
j_call: TRBJ2-5
d_call: -
cdr3_aa: CSVEYLQETQYF

v_call: TRBV19
cdr3_length: 15
j_call: TRBJ2-2
d_call: TRBD1
cdr3_aa: CASSMGTVNTGELFF

v_call: TRBV4-2
cdr3_length: 16
j_call: TRBJ1-2
d_call: -
cdr3_aa: CASSQDSRGARSGYTF

v_call: TRBV7-8
cdr3_length: 15
j_call: TRBJ2-2
d_call: -
cdr3_aa: CASTIDRVGAGELFF

v_call: TRBV7-9
cdr3_length: 13
j_call: TRBJ1-1
d_call: -
cdr3_aa: CASSLGTNTEAFF

v_call: TRBV7-7
cdr3_length: 16
j_call: TRBJ2-5
d_call: -
cdr3_aa: CASSNTVWGAGETQYF

v_call: TRBV28
cdr3_length: 19
j_call: TRBJ2-5
d_call: TRBD2
cdr3_aa: CASSLWGVGGGASEETQYF

v_call: TRBV11-2
cdr3_length: 16
j_call: TRBJ1-1
d_call: -
cdr3_aa: CASSLAVGGMNTEAFF

v_call: TRBV3-1/TRBV3-2
cdr3_length: 12
j_call: TRBJ2-1
d_call: -
cdr3_aa: CASSLSTSLLFF

v_call: TRBV6-6
cdr3_length: 14
j_call: TRBJ1-1
d_call: -
cdr3_aa: CASSSPVGSAEAFF

v_call: TRBV3-1/TRBV3-2
cdr3_length: 17
j_call: TRBJ1-5
d_call: -
cdr3_aa: CASSQDRRRDLAQPQHF

v_call: TRBV6-2/TRBV6-3
cdr3_length: 14
j_call: TRBJ1-2
d_call: -
cdr3_aa: CASSYTGRKEGYTF

v_call: TRBV5-1
cdr3_length: 15
j_call: TRBJ1-4
d_call: TRBD1
cdr3_aa: CASSFGGTANEKLFF

v_call: TRBV5-8
cdr3_length: 18
j_call: TRBJ2-5
d_call: TRBD2
cdr3_aa: CASSLYRTSGGAGETQYF

v_call: TRBV5-1
cdr3_length: 15
j_call: TRBJ2-2
d_call: TRBD2
cdr3_aa: CASSPLAANTGELFF

v_call: TRBV3-1/TRBV3-2
cdr3_length: 14
j_call: TRBJ1-3
d_call: -
cdr3_aa: CASSPRGRGNTIYF

v_call: TRBV7-9
cdr3_length: 15
j_call: TRBJ2-3
d_call: -
cdr3_aa: CASSPPGGSTDTQYF

v_call: TRBV6-2/TRBV6-3
cdr3_length: 15
j_call: TRBJ1-4
d_call: -
cdr3_aa: CASSRQIATNEKLFF

v_call: TRBV28
cdr3_length: 12
j_call: TRBJ2-2
d_call: -
cdr3_aa: CASSRSTGELFF

v_call: TRBV7-3
cdr3_length: 14
j_call: TRBJ2-3
d_call: -
cdr3_aa: CASSSQSATDTQYF

v_call: TRBV7-9
cdr3_length: 14
j_call: TRBJ1-1
d_call: -
cdr3_aa: CASSPRGPNTEAFF

v_call: TRBV19
cdr3_length: 16
j_call: TRBJ1-5
d_call: -
cdr3_aa: CASSGGLVGGNQPQHF

v_call: TRBV24-1
cdr3_length: 14
j_call: TRBJ2-5
d_call: TRBD1
cdr3_aa: CATSDLGQGETQYF

v_call: TRBV15
cdr3_length: 13
j_call: TRBJ1-2
d_call: TRBD1
cdr3_aa: CATSRGGGDGYTF

v_call: TRBV6-5
cdr3_length: 13
j_call: TRBJ1-5
d_call: -
cdr3_aa: CASTPYSNQPQHF

v_call: TRBV7-3
cdr3_length: 12
j_call: TRBJ1-1
d_call: -
cdr3_aa: CASSRDGAEAFF

v_call: TRBV6-5
cdr3_length: 15
j_call: TRBJ1-2
d_call: -
cdr3_aa: CASTTNQGRSYGYTF

v_call: TRBV6-1
cdr3_length: 15
j_call: TRBJ1-3
d_call: -
cdr3_aa: CASSEGIQEGNTIYF

v_call: TRBV10-3
cdr3_length: 17
j_call: TRBJ2-6
d_call: -
cdr3_aa: CAISAPGRLTGANVLTF

v_call: TRBV5-8
cdr3_length: 14
j_call: TRBJ1-2
d_call: -
cdr3_aa: CASSVSRGSYGYTF

v_call: TRBV6-2/TRBV6-3
cdr3_length: 15
j_call: TRBJ2-5
d_call: -
cdr3_aa: CASSHPRYGYETQYF

v_call: TRBV4-1
cdr3_length: 17
j_call: TRBJ2-3
d_call: TRBD2
cdr3_aa: CASSQAHGTSGTDTQYF

v_call: TRBV12-5
cdr3_length: 14
j_call: TRBJ1-5
d_call: -
cdr3_aa: CASGLDRGNQPQHF

v_call: TRBV13
cdr3_length: 14
j_call: TRBJ2-1
d_call: TRBD1
cdr3_aa: CASSLGGPGGLQFF

v_call: TRBV28
cdr3_length: 14
j_call: TRBJ1-5
d_call: -
cdr3_aa: CASSLRQDNQPQHF

v_call: TRBV2
cdr3_length: 13
j_call: TRBJ2-1
d_call: -
cdr3_aa: CASTETSSNEQFF

v_call: TRBV12-3/TRBV12-4
cdr3_length: 13
j_call: TRBJ2-5
d_call: -
cdr3_aa: CASSLGHQETQYF

v_call: TRBV5-5
cdr3_length: 15
j_call: TRBJ2-2
d_call: -
cdr3_aa: CASSWAAINTGELFF

v_call: TRBV4-2
cdr3_length: 17
j_call: TRBJ2-3
d_call: -
cdr3_aa: CASSQDVLAASTDTQYF

v_call: TRBV14
cdr3_length: 16
j_call: TRBJ2-5
d_call: -
cdr3_aa: CASSQEKGLGQETQYF

v_call: TRBV6-4
cdr3_length: 18
j_call: TRBJ2-3
d_call: TRBD2
cdr3_aa: CASSDSLLAGGRGDTQYF

v_call: TRBV19
cdr3_length: 14
j_call: TRBJ1-2
d_call: -
cdr3_aa: CASSIVGFNYGYTF